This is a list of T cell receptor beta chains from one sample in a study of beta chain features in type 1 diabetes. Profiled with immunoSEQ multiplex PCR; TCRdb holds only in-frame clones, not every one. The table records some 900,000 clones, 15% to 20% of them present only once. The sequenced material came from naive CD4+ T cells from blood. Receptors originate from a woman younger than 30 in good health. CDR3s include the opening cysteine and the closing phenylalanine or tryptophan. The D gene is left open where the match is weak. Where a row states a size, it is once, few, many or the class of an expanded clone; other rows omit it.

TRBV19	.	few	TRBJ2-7	CASSLSSGSYEQYF	TGTGCCAGTAGTCTAAGCTCAGGGAGCTACGAGCAGTACTTC
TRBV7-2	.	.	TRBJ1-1	CASSLQGRNTEAFF	TGTGCCAGCAGCTTACAGGGGAGGAACACTGAAGCTTTCTTT
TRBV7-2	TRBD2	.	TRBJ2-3	CASSLGGGRGTDTQYF	TGTGCCAGCAGCTTAGGCGGGGGTCGGGGCACAGATACGCAGTATTTT
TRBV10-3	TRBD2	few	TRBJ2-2	CAYGLARAGELFF	TGTGCCTACGGACTAGCCCGGGCCGGGGAGCTGTTTTTT
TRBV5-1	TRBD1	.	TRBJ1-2	CASSLMTGEHGYTF	TGCGCCAGCAGCTTGATGACAGGGGAGCATGGCTACACCTTC
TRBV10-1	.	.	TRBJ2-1	CASSESIGSSYNEQFF	TGCGCCAGCAGTGAGTCGATAGGGAGCTCCTACAATGAGCAGTTCTTC
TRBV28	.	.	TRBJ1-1	CASSLYGLGLGNTEAFF	TGTGCCAGCAGTTTATATGGTTTGGGTTTGGGGAACACTGAAGCTTTCTTT
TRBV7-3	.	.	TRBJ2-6	CASRKEAGANVLTF	TGTGCCAGCAGAAAGGAAGCTGGGGCCAACGTCCTGACTTTC
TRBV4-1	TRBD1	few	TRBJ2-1	CASSRTGVSYNEQFF	TGCGCCAGCAGCCGGACAGGAGTCTCCTACAATGAGCAGTTCTTC
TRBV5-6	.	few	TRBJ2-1	CASSFGGNEQFF	TGTGCCAGCAGCTTTGGGGGAAATGAGCAGTTCTTC
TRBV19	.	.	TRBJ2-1	CASSIAGSSYNEQFF	TGTGCCAGTAGTATAGCGGGGAGCTCCTACAATGAGCAGTTCTTC
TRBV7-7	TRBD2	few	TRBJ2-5	CARTQLAGMETQYF	TGTGCTAGAACTCAACTAGCGGGAATGGAGACCCAGTACTTC
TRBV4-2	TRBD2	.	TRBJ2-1	CASSQEASGRNNEQFF	TGTGCCAGCAGCCAAGAAGCTAGCGGGAGAAATAATGAGCAGTTCTTC
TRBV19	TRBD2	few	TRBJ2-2	CASSRAGANTGELFF	TGTGCCAGTAGTAGAGCGGGAGCGAACACCGGGGAGCTGTTTTTT
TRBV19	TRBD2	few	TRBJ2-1	CASDSGRSNEQFF	TGTGCCAGTGATAGCGGGAGATCTAATGAGCAGTTCTTC
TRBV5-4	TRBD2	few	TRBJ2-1	CASSRTSGDWQFF	TGTGCCAGCAGCCGGACTAGCGGGGATTGGCAGTTCTTC
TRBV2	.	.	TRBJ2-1	CASSEEHLSYNEQFF	TGTGCCAGCAGTGAAGAGCACCTCTCCTACAATGAGCAGTTCTTC
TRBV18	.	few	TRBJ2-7	CASSLNSVVENSSEQYF	TGTGCCAGCTCACTGAACAGCGTTGTGGAGAACTCTTCCGAGCAGTACTTC
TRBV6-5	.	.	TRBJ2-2	CASSYSGQPNTGELFF	TGTGCCAGCAGTTACTCAGGACAGCCGAACACCGGGGAGCTGTTTTTT
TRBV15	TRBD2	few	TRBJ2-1	CATSRDKGSGSRNEQFF	TGTGCCACCAGCAGAGATAAGGGTAGCGGGAGCCGAAATGAGCAGTTCTTC
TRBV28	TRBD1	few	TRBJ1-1	CASTNSDRGLAEAFF	TGTGCCAGCACGAATTCGGACAGGGGGTTGGCTGAAGCTTTCTTT
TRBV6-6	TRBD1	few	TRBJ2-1	CASSEPGQLYNEQFF	TGTGCCAGCAGCGAACCGGGACAGCTTTACAATGAGCAGTTCTTC
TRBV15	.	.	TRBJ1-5	CATSSRGQGIKSNQPQHF	TGTGCCACCAGCTCCCGGGGACAAGGGATTAAGAGCAATCAGCCCCAGCATTTT
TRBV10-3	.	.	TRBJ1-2	CAISRGGPASGYTF	TGTGCCATCAGCAGAGGAGGACCGGCATCAGGCTACACCTTC
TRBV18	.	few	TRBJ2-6	CASSPVPGRGSGANVLTF	TGTGCCAGCTCACCGGTGCCCGGTAGAGGTTCCGGGGCCAACGTCCTGACTTTC
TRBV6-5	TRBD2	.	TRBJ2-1	CASSPPGTRRNEQFF	TGTGCCAGCAGCCCCCCCGGGACTAGGCGCAATGAGCAGTTCTTC
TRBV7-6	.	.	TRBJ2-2	CASSLGFGELFF	TGTGCCAGCAGCTTAGGGTTCGGGGAGCTGTTTTTT
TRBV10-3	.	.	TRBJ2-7	CAISALETYEQYF	TGTGCCATCAGTGCGTTAGAGACCTACGAGCAGTACTTC
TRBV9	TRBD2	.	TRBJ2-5	CASSAGLVGEETQYF	TGTGCCAGCAGTGCCGGACTAGTAGGGGAAGAGACCCAGTACTTC
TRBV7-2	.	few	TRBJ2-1	CASSLDRDQILQFF	TGTGCCAGCAGCTTAGATCGGGACCAGATTCTGCAGTTCTTC